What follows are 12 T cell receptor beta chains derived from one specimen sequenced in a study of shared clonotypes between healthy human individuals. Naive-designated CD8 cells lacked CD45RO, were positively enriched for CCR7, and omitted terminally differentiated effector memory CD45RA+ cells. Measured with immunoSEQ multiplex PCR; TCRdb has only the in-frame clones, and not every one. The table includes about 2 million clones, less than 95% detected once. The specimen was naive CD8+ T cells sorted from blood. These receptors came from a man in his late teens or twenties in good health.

The CDR3 DNA is TGTGCCAGCAGTGAAGTGGGGACGAATACCTACGAGCAGTACTTC. It translates to CASSEVGTNTYEQYF. The rearrangement links TRBV2 to TRBJ2-7; possibly TRBD1 or TRBD2 for D (5 bases each). Per the germline V gene, CDR1 is SNHLY and CDR2 is FYNNEI. Trimming took 1 base from V and 2 from J, leaving 12 bases between them. The CDR3 loop spans 15 amino acids.

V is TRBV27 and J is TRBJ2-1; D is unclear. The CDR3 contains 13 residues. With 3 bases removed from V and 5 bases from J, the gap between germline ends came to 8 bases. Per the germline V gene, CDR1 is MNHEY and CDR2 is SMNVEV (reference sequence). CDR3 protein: CASSLVTNNEQFF. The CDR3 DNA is TGTGCCAGCAGTTTGGTCACGAACAATGAGCAGTTCTTC.

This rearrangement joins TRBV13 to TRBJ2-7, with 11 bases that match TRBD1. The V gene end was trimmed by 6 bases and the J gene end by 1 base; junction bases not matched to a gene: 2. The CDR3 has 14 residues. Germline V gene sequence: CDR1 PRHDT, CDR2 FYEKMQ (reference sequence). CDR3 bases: TGTGCCAGCAGGGGACAGGGGGGATCCTACGAGCAGTACTTC. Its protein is CASRGQGGSYEQYF.

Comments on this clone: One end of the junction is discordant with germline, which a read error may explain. CDR3: CASSPYLDSAVGF. In nucleotides, the CDR3 is TGTGCCAGTAGTCCCTACCTGGACAGCGCAGTTGGCTTC. This chain joins TRBV19 and TRBJ2-7, with D tentatively TRBD1 (6 bases). This CDR3 has 13 residues. Germline V gene lookup returns CDR1 LNHDA and CDR2 SQIVND (reference sequence).

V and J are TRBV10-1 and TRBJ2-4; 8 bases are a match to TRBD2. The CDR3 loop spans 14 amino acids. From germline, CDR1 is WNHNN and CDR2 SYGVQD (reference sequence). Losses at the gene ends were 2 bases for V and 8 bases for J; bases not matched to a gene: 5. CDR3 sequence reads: CASSEMGLEDIQYF. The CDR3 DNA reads TGCGCCAGCAGTGAGATGGGACTAGAAGACATTCAGTACTTC.

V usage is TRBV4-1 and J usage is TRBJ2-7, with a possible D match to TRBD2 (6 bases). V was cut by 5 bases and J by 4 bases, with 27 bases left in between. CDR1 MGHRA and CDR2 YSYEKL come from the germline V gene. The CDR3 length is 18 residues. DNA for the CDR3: TGCGCCAGCAGCTACGCCTATACCCGGGACTTCTCGGTTTACGAGCAGTACTTC. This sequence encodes CASSYAYTRDFSVYEQYF.

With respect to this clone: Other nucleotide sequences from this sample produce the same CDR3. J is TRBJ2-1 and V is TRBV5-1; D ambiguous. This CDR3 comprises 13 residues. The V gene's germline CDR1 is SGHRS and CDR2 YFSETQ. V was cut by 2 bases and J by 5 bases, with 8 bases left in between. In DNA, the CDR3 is TGCGCCAGCAGCTTAGTCCCTAACAATGAGCAGTTCTTC. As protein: CASSLVPNNEQFF. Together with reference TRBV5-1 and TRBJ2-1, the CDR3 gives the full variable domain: KAGVTQTPRYLIKTRGQQVTLSCSPISGHRSVSWYQQTPGQGLQFLFEYFSETQRNKGNFPGRFSGRQFSNSRSEMNVSTLELGDSALYLCASSLVPNNEQFFGPGTRLTVL.

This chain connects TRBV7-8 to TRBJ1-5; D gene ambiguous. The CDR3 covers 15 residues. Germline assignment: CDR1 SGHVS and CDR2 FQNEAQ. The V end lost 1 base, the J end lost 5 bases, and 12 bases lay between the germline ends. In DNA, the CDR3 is TGTGCCAGCAGCTTAGGCTTCGTAGGTCATCAGCCCCAGCATTTT. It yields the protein CASSLGFVGHQPQHF. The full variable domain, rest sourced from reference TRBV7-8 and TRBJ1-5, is GAGVSQSPRYKVAKRGQDVALRCDPISGHVSLFWYQQALGQGPEFLTYFQNEAQLDKSGLPSDRFFAERPEGSVSTLKIQRTQQEDSAVYLCASSLGFVGHQPQHFGDGTRLSIL.

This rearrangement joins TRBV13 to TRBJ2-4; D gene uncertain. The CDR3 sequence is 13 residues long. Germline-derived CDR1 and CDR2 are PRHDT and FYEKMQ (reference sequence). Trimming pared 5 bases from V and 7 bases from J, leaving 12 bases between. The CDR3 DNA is TGTGCCAGCAGCCCACCCCAAGGGAACATTCAGTACTTC. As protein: CASSPPQGNIQYF.

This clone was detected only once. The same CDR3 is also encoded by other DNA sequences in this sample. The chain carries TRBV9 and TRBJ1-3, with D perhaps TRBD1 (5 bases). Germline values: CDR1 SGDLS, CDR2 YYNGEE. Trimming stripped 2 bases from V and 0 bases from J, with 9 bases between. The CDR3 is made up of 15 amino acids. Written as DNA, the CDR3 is TGTGCCAGCAGCGTCGAGGGGAGCTCTGGAAACACCATATATTTT. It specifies CASSVEGSSGNTIYF.

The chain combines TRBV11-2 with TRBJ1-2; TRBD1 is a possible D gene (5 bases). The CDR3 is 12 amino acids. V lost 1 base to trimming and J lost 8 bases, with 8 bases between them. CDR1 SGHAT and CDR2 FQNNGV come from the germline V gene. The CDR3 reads CASSLGQGGYTF. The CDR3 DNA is TGTGCCAGCAGCTTAGGTCAGGGAGGCTACACCTTC.

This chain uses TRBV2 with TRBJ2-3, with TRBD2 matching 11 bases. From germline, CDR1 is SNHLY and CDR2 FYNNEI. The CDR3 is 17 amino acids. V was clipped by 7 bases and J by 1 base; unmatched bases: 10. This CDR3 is CASTPLTGLAGTDTQYF. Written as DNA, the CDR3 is TGTGCCAGCACCCCCCTCACGGGACTAGCGGGCACAGATACGCAGTATTTT.